One sample yielded the 17 T cell receptor beta chains listed below, sequenced in a study of T-cell reconstitution after alpha-beta-depleted transplantation in children. Using unique molecular identifiers, the investigators prepared the TCRbeta library. TCRdb independently ran MiXCR on the PCR reads; one entry per CDR3 protein. The sample has hundreds of thousands of distinct CDR3 sequences, under 15% seen once. The source material was PBMCs, sampled before TCRalphabeta/CD19-depleted stem cell transplant. These receptors were collected from a girl aged 2 to 9 with congenital amegakaryocytic thrombocytopenia, due to receive a stem cell transplant.

This clonotype was picked up many times. The chain uses TRBV29-1 and TRBJ2-7; 8 bases line up with TRBD1. This CDR3 contains 13 residues. CDR1 SQVTM and CDR2 ANQGSEA come from the germline V gene. V lost 6 bases and J lost 3; bases outside the gene matches: 7. Here the CDR3 reads CSVYNGQGYEQYF. CDR3 DNA: TGCAGCGTCTACAATGGACAGGGCTACGAGCAGTACTTC.

This clonotype occurred many times. The rearrangement joins TRBV20-1 to TRBJ2-5; the D is unclear. Trimming removed 1 base at V and 5 bases at J, with 14 bases between. Germline V lookup: CDR1 DFQATT, CDR2 SNEGSKA (reference sequence). The CDR3 is 14 amino acids. CDR3 nucleotides: TGCAGTGCTAGAGGGGCTAGGCTAGATGAGACCCAGTACTTC. Translation: CSARGARLDETQYF.

This chain links TRBV11-1 with TRBJ2-7; 7 bases map to TRBD2. CDR3 length: 20 residues. The V gene's germline CDR1 is SGHAT and CDR2 FQDESV (reference sequence). The V segment lost 1 base and the J segment 1 base; nucleotides outside the gene matches: 19. The CDR3 nucleotides are TGTGCCAGCAGCTTAGGACTTGCTTCTAGCGGCAACGCTCGTTCCTACGAGCAGTACTTC. It is translated as CASSLGLASSGNARSYEQYF.

This clonotype has a handful of counts. The chain employs TRBV7-9 and TRBJ2-7; D may be TRBD2 (5 bases). Germline lookup yields CDR1 SEHNR and CDR2 FQNEAQ (reference sequence). This CDR3 region has 14 residues. Trimming took 5 bases from V and 7 from J, leaving 18 bases between them. This chain's CDR3 is CASSNPGRDWEQYF. CDR3 in DNA: TGTGCCAGCAGCAACCCAGGACGGGATTGGGAGCAGTACTTC.

There are many counts of this clonotype. The chain recombines TRBV12-3 or TRBV12-4 with TRBJ2-1; 10 nucleotides agree with TRBD2. The junction had 4 bases not matched to a gene; V was cut back by 6 bases and J by 2 bases. CDR3 length: 15 amino acids. CDR3 region: CASRPGTSAYNEQFF. The CDR3 DNA sequence: TGTGCCAGCAGGCCCGGGACTAGCGCCTACAATGAGCAGTTCTTC.

The CDR3 bases are TGTGCCAGCAGGCGGACGGGCCCCGGCAATGAGCAGTTCTTC. As protein: CASRRTGPGNEQFF. This chain uses TRBV12-3 or TRBV12-4 with TRBJ2-1; D is uncertain. The CDR3 contains 14 residues. V lost 6 bases to trimming and J lost 6 bases, with 15 bases between them.

This chain joins TRBV6-1 and TRBJ1-3; possible D gene TRBD1, 5 bases. Deletions cut 6 bases from V and 0 bases from J, with 21 bases between. CDR3 length: 18 residues. Germline V gene sequence: CDR1 MNHNS, CDR2 SASEGT. As DNA, the CDR3 is TGTGCCAGCAGCCCTTGTGGGGGTAAAGCGAGCTCTGGAAACACCATATATTTT. It specifies CASSPCGGKASSGNTIYF.

This chain connects TRBV20-1 to TRBJ2-2; D not resolved. Germline V gives CDR1 DFQATT, CDR2 SNEGSKA (reference sequence). The CDR3 sequence is 14 residues long. Trimming pared 2 bases from V and 4 bases from J, leaving 11 bases between. The CDR3 protein is CSARTSRVTGELFF. CDR3 nucleotides: TGCAGTGCTAGAACATCCCGGGTCACCGGGGAGCTGTTTTTT.

This clonotype occurred many times. The chain has TRBV20-1 and TRBJ2-5; D is possibly TRBD2 (6 bases). The length of the CDR3 is 14 residues. Germline V gene data show CDR1 as DFQATT and CDR2 as SNEGSKA (reference sequence). Trimming removed 0 bases from V and 6 bases from J, with 14 bases in between. The CDR3 nucleotides are TGCAGTGCTAGAGACCCGGGAGATCAGAAGACCCAGTACTTC. It specifies CSARDPGDQKTQYF.

This clonotype was observed many times. The chain employs TRBV5-1 and TRBJ2-3, with TRBD2 matching 8 bases. The V segment lost 7 bases and the J segment 1 base; nucleotides outside the gene matches: 8. Looked up from germline, CDR1 is SGHRS and CDR2 is YFSETQ. The CDR3 covers 15 residues. CDR3: CASHLPTSGTDTQYF. The CDR3 DNA follows: TGCGCCAGCCACCTACCGACTAGCGGCACAGATACGCAGTATTTT.

This clonotype was seen a handful of times. The V gene is TRBV30, the J gene TRBJ2-3; a weak D match, TRBD2 (7 bases). The CDR3 length is 14 residues. V lost 2 bases and J 5 bases, leaving 14 bases between the germline ends. Per the germline V gene, CDR1 is GTSNPN and CDR2 is SVGIG (reference sequence). CDR3 DNA: TGTGCCTGGAGTCCCAAGGGGGGGAGAGATACGCAGTATTTT. Protein product: CAWSPKGGRDTQYF.

This clonotype was picked up many times. This chain connects TRBV20-1 to TRBJ2-5, with TRBD1 as a possible D gene (5 bases). Between the trimmed V and J ends, which lost 5 bases and 3 bases, there was a span of 13 bases. This CDR3 spans 13 amino acids. CDR1 and CDR2 (germline): DFQATT, SNEGSKA (reference sequence). The CDR3 region is CSAPQGLKETQYF. The DNA for the CDR3 is TGCAGTGCTCCGCAGGGCCTCAAAGAGACCCAGTACTTC.

In this sample, this clonotype turned up many times. The genes are TRBV28 and TRBJ1-1; D is ambiguous. Trimming cost V 3 bases and J 13 bases, with 18 bases left between them. The germline V gene has CDR1 MDHEN and CDR2 SYDVKM. The CDR3 is 13 residues long. CDR3 in amino acids: CASSFAPSISVFF. The CDR3 bases are TGTGCCAGCAGTTTCGCTCCATCCATCAGCGTTTTCTTT.

At least ten counts were recorded for this clonotype. This sequence joins TRBV7-9 and TRBJ2-1, with D hard to call. The CDR3 runs to 12 residues. The germline CDR1 and CDR2 sequences are SEHNR and FQNEAQ (reference sequence). V was cut by 3 bases and J by 7 bases, with 7 bases left in between. CDR3 loop: CASSLTANEQFF. The CDR3, as DNA: TGTGCCAGCAGCTTGACTGCAAATGAGCAGTTCTTC.

This clonotype was observed many times. The rearrangement links TRBV7-8 to TRBJ2-3; D may be TRBD2 (5 bases). V was pared by 4 bases and J by 7 bases, with 15 bases between. The CDR3 length is 14 residues. Looked up from germline, CDR1 is SGHVS and CDR2 is FQNEAQ. The CDR3 spells CASSSTGIENTQYF. The CDR3 region has the DNA TGTGCCAGCAGCTCGACGGGGATAGAGAATACGCAGTATTTT.

This clonotype has just a few counts. V gene TRBV5-1 combines with J gene TRBJ1-1; TRBD1 matches 7 bases. Germline CDR1 SGHRS, CDR2 YFSETQ. This CDR3 has 17 amino acids. With 4 bases clipped from V and 1 base from J, the junction kept 13 bases outside the gene matches. The CDR3 spells CASSASSTGSRNTEAFF. The CDR3 DNA is TGCGCCAGCAGCGCAAGCTCGACAGGGAGTAGGAACACTGAAGCTTTCTTT. Full variable domain (outside the CDR3, taken from reference TRBV5-1 and TRBJ1-1): KAGVTQTPRYLIKTRGQQVTLSCSPISGHRSVSWYQQTPGQGLQFLFEYFSETQRNKGNFPGRFSGRQFSNSRSEMNVSTLELGDSALYLCASSASSTGSRNTEAFFGQGTRLTVV.

This clonotype was found a few times. The gene calls are TRBV14 and TRBJ1-1, with D unclear. The CDR3 is made up of 14 amino acids. V was trimmed by 2 bases and J by 1 base, leaving 8 bases between them. The germline V gene has CDR1 SGHDN and CDR2 FVKESK. DNA of the CDR3: TGTGCCAGCAGCCAATGGCTTACGAACACTGAAGCTTTCTTT. Its protein is CASSQWLTNTEAFF.